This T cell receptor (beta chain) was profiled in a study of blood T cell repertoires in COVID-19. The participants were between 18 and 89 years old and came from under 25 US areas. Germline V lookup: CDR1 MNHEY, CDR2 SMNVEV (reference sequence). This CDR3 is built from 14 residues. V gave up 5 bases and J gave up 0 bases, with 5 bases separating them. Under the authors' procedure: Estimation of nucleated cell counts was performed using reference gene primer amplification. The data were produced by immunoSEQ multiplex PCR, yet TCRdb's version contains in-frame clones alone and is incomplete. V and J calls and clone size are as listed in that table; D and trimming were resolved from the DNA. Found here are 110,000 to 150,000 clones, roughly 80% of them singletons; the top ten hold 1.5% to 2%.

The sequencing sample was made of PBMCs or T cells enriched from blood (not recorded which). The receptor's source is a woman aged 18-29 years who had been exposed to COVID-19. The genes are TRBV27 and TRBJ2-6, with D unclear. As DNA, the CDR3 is TGTGCCAGCAGTGCGAGCTCTGGGGCCAACGTCCTGACTTTC. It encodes CASSASSGANVLTF.